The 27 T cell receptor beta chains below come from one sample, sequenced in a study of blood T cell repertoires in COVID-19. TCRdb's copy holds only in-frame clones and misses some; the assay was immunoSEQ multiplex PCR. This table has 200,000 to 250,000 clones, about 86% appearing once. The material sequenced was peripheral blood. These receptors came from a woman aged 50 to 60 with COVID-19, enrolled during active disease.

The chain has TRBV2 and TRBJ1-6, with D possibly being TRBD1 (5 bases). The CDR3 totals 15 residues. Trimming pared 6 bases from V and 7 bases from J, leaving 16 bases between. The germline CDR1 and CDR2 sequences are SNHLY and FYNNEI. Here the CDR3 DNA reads TGTGCCAGCAGCGGGCGGGGACTCCTCAATTCACCCCTCCACTTT. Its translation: CASSGRGLLNSPLHF.

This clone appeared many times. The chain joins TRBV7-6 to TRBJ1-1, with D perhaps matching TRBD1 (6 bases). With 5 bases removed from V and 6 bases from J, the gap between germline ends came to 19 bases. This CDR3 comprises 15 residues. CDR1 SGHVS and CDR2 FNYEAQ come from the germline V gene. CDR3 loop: CASSPRQAQNSEAFF. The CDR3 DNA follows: TGTGCCAGCAGCCCTCGACAGGCCCAGAATTCTGAAGCTTTCTTT.

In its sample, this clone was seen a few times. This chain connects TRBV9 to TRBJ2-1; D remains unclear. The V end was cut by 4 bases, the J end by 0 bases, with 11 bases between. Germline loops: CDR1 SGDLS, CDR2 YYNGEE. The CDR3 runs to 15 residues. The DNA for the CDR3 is TGTGCCAGCAGCTCGGCCCCTAGCTCCTACAATGAGCAGTTCTTC. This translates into CASSSAPSSYNEQFF.

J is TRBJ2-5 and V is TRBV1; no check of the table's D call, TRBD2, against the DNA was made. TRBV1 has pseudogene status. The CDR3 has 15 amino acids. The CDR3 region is CTSSPLAGDQETQYF. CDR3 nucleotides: TGCACCAGCAGCCCCCTAGCGGGGGATCAAGAGACCCAGTACTTC.

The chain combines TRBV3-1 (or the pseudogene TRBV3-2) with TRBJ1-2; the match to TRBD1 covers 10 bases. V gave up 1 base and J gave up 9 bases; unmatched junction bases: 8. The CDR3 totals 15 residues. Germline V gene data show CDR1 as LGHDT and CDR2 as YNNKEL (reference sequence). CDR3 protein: CASSQVGGTGARYTF. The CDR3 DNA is TGTGCCAGCAGCCAAGTAGGCGGGACAGGGGCGCGCTACACCTTC.

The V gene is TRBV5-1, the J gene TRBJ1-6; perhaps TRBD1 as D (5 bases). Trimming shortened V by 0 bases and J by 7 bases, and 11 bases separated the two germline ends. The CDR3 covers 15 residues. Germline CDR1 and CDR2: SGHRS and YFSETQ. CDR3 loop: CASSLDGAGNSPLHF. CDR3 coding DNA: TGCGCCAGCAGCTTGGATGGGGCTGGCAATTCACCCCTCCACTTT.

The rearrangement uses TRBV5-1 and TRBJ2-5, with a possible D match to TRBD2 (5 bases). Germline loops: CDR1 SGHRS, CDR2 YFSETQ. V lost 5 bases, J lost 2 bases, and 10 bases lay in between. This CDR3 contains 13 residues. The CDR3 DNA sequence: TGCGCCAGCAGGCCGGGGTTACAAGAGACCCAGTACTTC. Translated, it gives CASRPGLQETQYF.

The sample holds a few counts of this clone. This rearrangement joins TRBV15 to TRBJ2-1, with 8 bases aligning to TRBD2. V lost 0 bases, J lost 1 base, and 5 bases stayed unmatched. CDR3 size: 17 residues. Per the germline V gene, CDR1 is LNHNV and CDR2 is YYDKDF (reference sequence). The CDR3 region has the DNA TGTGCCACCAGCAGAGAGGGGGCGGGGGGATCCTACAATGAGCAGTTCTTC. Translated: CATSREGAGGSYNEQFF.

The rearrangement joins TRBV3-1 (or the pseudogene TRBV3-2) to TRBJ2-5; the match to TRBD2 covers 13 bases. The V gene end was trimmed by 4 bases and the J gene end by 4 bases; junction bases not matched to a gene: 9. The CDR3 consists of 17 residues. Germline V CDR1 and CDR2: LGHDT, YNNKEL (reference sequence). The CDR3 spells CASSLRLAGGRGETQYF. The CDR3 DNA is TGTGCCAGCAGCCTCCGACTAGCGGGGGGCCGGGGAGAGACCCAGTACTTC.

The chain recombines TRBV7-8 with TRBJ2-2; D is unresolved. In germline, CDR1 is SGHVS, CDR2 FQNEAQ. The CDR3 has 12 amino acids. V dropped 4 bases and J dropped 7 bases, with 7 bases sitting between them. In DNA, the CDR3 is TGTGCCAGCAGCTATGCTATCGGGGAGCTGTTTTTT. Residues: CASSYAIGELFF.

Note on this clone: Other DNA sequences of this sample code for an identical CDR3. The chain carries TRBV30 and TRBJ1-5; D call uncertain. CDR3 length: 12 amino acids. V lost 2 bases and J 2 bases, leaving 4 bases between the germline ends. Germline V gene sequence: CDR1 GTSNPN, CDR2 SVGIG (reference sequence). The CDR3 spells CAWSSGNQPQHF. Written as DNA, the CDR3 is TGTGCCTGGAGTAGCGGCAATCAGCCCCAGCATTTT.

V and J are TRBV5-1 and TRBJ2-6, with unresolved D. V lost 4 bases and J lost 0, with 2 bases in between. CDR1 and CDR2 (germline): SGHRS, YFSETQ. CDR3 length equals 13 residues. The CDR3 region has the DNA TGCGCCAGCAGCCTCTCTGGGGCCAACGTCCTGACTTTC. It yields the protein CASSLSGANVLTF.

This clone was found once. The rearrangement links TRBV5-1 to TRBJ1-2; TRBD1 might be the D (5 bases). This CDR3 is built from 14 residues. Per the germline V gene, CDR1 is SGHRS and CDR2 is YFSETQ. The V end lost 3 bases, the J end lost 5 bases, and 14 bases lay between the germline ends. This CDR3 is CASSSQGMGYGYTF. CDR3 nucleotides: TGCGCCAGCAGCTCCCAGGGAATGGGGTATGGCTACACCTTC.

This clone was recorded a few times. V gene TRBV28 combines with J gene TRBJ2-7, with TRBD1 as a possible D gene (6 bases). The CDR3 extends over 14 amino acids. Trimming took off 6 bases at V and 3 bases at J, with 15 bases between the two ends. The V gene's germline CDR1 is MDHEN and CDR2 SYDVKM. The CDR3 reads CASSQDSAGYEQYV. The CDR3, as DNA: TGTGCCAGCAGCCAGGACAGTGCGGGCTACGAGCAGTACGTC.

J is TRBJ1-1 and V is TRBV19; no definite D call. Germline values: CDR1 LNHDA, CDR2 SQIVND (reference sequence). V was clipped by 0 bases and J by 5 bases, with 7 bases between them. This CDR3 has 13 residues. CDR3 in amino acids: CASSIERGTEAFF. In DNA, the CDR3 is TGTGCCAGTAGTATAGAAAGAGGGACTGAAGCTTTCTTT. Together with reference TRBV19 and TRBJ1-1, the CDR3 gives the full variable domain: DGGITQSPKYLFRKEGQNVTLSCEQNLNHDAMYWYRQDPGQGLRLIYYSQIVNDFQKGDIAEGYSVSREKKESFPLTVTSAQKNPTAFYLCASSIERGTEAFFGQGTRLTVV.

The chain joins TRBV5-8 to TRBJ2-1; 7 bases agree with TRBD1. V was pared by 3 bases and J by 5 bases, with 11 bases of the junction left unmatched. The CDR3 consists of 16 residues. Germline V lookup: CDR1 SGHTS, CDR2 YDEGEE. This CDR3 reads CASSYGMGTVHNEQFF. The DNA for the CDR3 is TGTGCCAGCAGCTACGGCATGGGGACAGTCCACAATGAGCAGTTCTTC.

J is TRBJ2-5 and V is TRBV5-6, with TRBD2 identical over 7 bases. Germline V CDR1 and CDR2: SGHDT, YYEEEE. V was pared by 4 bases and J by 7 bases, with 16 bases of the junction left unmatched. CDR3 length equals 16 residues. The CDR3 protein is CASSLRGGPVEGTQYF. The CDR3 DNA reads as TGTGCCAGCAGCCTCCGCGGGGGTCCGGTGGAGGGGACCCAGTACTTC.

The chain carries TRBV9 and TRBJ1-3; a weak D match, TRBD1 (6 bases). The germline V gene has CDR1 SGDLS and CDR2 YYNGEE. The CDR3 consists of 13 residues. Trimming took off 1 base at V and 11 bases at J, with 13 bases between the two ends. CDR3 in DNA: TGTGCCAGCAGCGTATTGCAGGGGTCACCCATATATTTT. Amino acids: CASSVLQGSPIYF.

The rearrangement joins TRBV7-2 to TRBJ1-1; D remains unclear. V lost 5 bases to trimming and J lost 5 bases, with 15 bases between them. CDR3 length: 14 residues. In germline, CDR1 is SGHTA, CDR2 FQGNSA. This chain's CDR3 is CASSPRETKTEAFF. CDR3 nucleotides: TGTGCCAGCAGCCCCCGGGAAACAAAAACTGAAGCTTTCTTT.

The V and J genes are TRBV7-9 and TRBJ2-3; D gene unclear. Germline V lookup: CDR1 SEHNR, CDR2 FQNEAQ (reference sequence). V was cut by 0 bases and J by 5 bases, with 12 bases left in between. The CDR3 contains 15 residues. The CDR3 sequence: CASSLALGAEDTQYF. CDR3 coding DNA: TGTGCCAGCAGCTTAGCCTTAGGTGCGGAAGATACGCAGTATTTT.

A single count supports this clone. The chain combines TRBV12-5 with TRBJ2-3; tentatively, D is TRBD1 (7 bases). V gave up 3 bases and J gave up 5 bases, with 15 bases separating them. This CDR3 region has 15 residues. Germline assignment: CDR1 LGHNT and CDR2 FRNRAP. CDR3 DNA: TGTGCTAGTGGTTTCCTGGGCAGGGGGGTAGATACGCAGTATTTT. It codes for CASGFLGRGVDTQYF.

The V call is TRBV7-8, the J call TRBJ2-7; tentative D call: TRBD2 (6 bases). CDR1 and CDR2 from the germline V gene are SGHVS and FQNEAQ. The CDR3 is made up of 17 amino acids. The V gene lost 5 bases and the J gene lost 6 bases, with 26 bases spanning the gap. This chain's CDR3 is CASSASGGTVPLGEQYF. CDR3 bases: TGTGCCAGCAGCGCTAGTGGGGGGACGGTCCCGTTAGGCGAGCAGTACTTC.

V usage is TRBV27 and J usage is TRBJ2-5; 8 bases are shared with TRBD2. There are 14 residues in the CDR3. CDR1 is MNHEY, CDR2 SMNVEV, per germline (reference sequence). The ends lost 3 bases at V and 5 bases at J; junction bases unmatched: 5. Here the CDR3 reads CASSFESGGETQYF. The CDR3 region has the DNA TGTGCCAGCAGTTTCGAATCGGGAGGGGAGACCCAGTACTTC.

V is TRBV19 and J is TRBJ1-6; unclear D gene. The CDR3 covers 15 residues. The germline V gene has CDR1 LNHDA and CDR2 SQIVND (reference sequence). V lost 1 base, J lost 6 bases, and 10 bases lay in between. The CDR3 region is CASSIGLVGNSPLHF. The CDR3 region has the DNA TGTGCCAGTAGTATAGGCCTGGTCGGTAATTCACCCCTCCACTTT.

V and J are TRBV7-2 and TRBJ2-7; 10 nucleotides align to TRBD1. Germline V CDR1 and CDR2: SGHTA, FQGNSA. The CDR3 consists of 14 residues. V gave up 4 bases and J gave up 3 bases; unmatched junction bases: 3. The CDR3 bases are TGTGCCAGCAGCTCCGGACAGGGGGACTACGAGCAGTACTTC. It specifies CASSSGQGDYEQYF.

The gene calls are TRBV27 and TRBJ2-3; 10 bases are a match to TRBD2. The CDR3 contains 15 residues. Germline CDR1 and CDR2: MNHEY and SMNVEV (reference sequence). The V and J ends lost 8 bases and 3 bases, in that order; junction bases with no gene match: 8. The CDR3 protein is CASSPGTSETDTQYF. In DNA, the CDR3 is TGTGCCAGCTCCCCGGGGACTAGCGAAACAGATACGCAGTATTTT.

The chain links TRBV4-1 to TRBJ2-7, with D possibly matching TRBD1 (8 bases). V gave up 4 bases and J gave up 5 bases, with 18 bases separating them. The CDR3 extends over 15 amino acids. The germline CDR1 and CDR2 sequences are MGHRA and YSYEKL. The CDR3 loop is CASSPGGQGDDEQYF. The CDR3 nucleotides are TGCGCCAGCAGCCCGGGAGGACAGGGTGACGACGAGCAGTACTTC.